The clone carrying this T cell receptor beta chain occurred many times. These data come from a study of T cell repertoires in cytomegalovirus infection. Study details: CMV infection plus the matching HLA type was flagged by public TCR beta signatures.

CDR1 is SGHTA, CDR2 FQGTGA, per germline. The CDR3 length is 15 residues. The V gene lost 0 bases and the J gene lost 4 bases, with 11 bases spanning the gap. TCRdb redid the calling of the reads with MiXCR, one entry per CDR3 protein. The sample shows about 490,000 distinct CDR3 sequences, 16% of them seen only once. The sample comprised CD8+ T cells from PBMCs. This sequence was found in a human donor in good health (CMV status not recorded). Some clones in this sample may be carry-over from other donors' samples. The rearrangement uses TRBV7-3 and TRBJ2-3; D is unclear. CDR3 region: CASSLTGIASDTQYF. The CDR3 nucleotides read TGTGCCAGCAGCTTAACAGGGATAGCTTCAGATACGCAGTATTTT.